This T cell receptor (beta chain) was retrieved from a study of CD8+CD57+ T cells in acquired aplastic anemia. For the study at large: Average DNA yield from sorted CD4+ and CD8+ cells was around 3.2 ug.

The junction had 7 bases not matched to a gene; V was cut back by 3 bases and J by 2 bases. Germline V gene sequence: CDR1 LGHDT, CDR2 YNNKEL (reference sequence). The CDR3 consists of 16 residues. Both TCR beta VDJ combination and CDR3 sequence profiling were carried out. Genomic DNA was the template for this profiling. TCRdb called the reads again in MiXCR, with one record for every CDR3 protein. The table records around 200,000 distinct CDR3 sequences, 55% to 65% of them present only once. For sequencing, patients were chosen who had shown expansion of CD8+CD57+ cells by flow cytometry. In this sample, this clonotype turned up a few times.

The sample was sorted CD4+, CD8+, or CD8+CD57+ T cells (not recorded which) from PBMCs. The V gene is TRBV3-1, the J gene TRBJ2-3; 8 bases fit TRBD2. The TCR originated in a human donor with aplastic anemia. The DNA for the CDR3 is TGTGCCAGCAGCCAGTCAGCGGGGGAGGACACAGATACGCAGTATTTT. This encodes CASSQSAGEDTDTQYF.